This TCR beta chain was captured in a study of cytomegalovirus exposure and HLA in healthy donors. Overall study results and limits: Usually a TCR sequence was rare, but some public TCRs were found in many donors. V- and J-gene trimming of TCR beta was linked (in a later analysis) to a missense DCLRE1C variant.

PCR employed 60 Vbeta and 13 Jbeta primers. Sequencing was performed with immunoSEQ multiplex PCR; in TCRdb, only in-frame clones are kept and a portion is missing. Here the sample spans 90,000 to 100,000 clones, roughly a tenth being singletons. The CDR3 loop spans 16 amino acids. Germline CDR1 GTSNPN, CDR2 SVGIG (reference sequence). V shed 3 bases and J 4 bases; nucleotides not matched to a gene: 7. Only a few counts were recorded for this clone. Its antigen is not known. The chain combines TRBV30 with TRBJ2-3, with 13 positions matching TRBD2. The specimen sequenced was PBMCs. The TCR comes from a man aged 50 to 59 in good health and CMV-seropositive. The CDR3 spells CAWRTWTSGSPDTQYF. The CDR3 region has the DNA TGTGCCTGGAGGACCTGGACTAGCGGGAGCCCAGATACGCAGTATTTT.